This T cell receptor (beta chain) was found in a study of blood T cells in healthy people across ages. The study's findings and limits: More naive CD4+ cells and higher diversity marked long-lived donors relative to aged donors. Age showed a roughly linear inverse relationship with TCR beta diversity per million T cells.

The CDR3 covers 14 residues. V was pared by 5 bases and J by 1 base, with 14 bases between. Per germline, CDR1 GTSNPN and CDR2 SVGIG (reference sequence). This clonotype has only a few counts. Its antigen is unknown. A sample-barcoded 5' primer and a J-beta primer mix were used in a second PCR of roughly 6 to 11 cycles. TCRdb reprocessed the 5' RACE reads with MiXCR, giving one entry per CDR3 protein. The top ten hold around 11% of the sample, which has roughly 1,500,000 distinct CDR3 sequences, roughly 30% seen once. The sequenced material came from blood. This TCR was sampled from a woman in her twenties or thirties in good health. V is TRBV30 and J is TRBJ1-1, with a tentative D call TRBD1 (5 bases). The CDR3 protein is CAWVRTPENTEAFF. The CDR3 DNA follows: TGTGCCTGGGTGAGGACACCCGAGAACACTGAAGCTTTCTTT.